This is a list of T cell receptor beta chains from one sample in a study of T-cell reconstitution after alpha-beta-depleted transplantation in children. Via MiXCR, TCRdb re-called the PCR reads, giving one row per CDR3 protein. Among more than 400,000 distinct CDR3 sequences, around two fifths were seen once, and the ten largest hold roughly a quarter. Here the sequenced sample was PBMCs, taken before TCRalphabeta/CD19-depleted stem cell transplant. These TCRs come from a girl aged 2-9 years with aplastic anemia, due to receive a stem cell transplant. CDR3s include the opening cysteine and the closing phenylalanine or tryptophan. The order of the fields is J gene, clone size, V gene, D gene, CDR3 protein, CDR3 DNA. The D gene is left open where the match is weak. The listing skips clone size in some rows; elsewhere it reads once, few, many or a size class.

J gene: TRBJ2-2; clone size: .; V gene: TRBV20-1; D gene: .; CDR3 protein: CSARGRYPNTGELFF; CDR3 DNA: TGCAGTGCTAGAGGGAGGTATCCGAACACCGGGGAGCTGTTTTTT
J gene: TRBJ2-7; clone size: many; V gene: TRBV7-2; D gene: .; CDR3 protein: CASSPTAGSYEQYF; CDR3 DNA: TGTGCCAGCAGCCCGACCGCCGGGTCCTACGAGCAGTACTTC
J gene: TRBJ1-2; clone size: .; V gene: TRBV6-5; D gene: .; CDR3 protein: CASSYRLTRVDGNTF; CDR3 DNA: TGTGCCAGCAGTTACCGATTGACAAGGGTAGATGGCAACACCTTC
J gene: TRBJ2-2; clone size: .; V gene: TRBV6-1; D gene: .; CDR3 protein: CASRGLAGELFF; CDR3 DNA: TGTGCCAGCCGAGGACTCGCCGGGGAGCTGTTTTTT
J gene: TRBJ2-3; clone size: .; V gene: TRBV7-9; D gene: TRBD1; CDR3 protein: CASSFWTGGPDTQYF; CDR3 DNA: TGTGCCAGCAGCTTTTGGACAGGGGGCCCAGATACGCAGTATTTT
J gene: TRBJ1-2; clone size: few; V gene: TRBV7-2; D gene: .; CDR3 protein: CASSLGGGAVYGYTF; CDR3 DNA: TGTGCCAGCAGCTTAGGGGGAGGGGCCGTCTATGGCTACACCTTC
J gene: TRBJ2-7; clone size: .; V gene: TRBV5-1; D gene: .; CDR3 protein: CASSLDQHLITEQYF; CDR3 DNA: TGCGCCAGCAGCTTGGACCAGCACCTTATCACCGAGCAGTACTTC
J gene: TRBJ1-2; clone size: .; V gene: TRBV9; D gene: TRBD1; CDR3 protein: CASSVAGGVHYGYTF; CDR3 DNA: TGTGCCAGCAGCGTAGCAGGGGGCGTTCACTATGGCTACACCTTC
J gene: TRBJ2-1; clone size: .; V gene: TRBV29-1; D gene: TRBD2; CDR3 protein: CSGILAGALNEQFF; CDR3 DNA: TGCAGCGGGATCCTAGCGGGAGCTTTAAATGAGCAGTTCTTC
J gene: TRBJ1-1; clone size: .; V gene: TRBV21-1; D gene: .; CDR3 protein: CASSAPGPTLNTEAFF; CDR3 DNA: TGTGCCAGCAGCGCCCCGGGACCGACCCTGAACACTGAAGCTTTCTTT
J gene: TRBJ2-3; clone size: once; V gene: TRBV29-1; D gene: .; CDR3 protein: CSVHSRDFKGELTDTQYF; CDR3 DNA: TGCAGCGTCCACTCACGGGACTTCAAGGGGGAGCTCACAGATACGCAGTATTTT
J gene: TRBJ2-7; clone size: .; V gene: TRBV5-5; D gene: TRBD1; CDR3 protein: CASSLVGTAPREQYF; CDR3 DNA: TGTGCCAGCAGCTTGGTTGGGACAGCCCCTCGAGAGCAGTACTTC
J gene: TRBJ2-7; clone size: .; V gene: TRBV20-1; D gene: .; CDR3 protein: CSARVQGRAGEQYF; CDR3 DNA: TGCAGTGCTAGAGTACAGGGGAGGGCCGGCGAGCAGTACTTC
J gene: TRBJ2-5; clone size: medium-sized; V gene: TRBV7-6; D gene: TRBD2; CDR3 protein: CASSSRLARLQETQYF; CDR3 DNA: TGTGCCAGCAGCTCAAGACTAGCACGACTCCAAGAGACCCAGTACTTC
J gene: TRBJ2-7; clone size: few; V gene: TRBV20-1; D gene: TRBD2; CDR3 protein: CSASIESGLAGVYEQYF; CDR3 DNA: TGCAGTGCCTCCATAGAGTCGGGACTAGCGGGAGTCTACGAGCAGTACTTC
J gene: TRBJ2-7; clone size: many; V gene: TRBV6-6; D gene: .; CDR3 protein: CASSYDGGSARF; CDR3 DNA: TGTGCCAGCAGTTACGATGGTGGGAGCGCCCGCTTC
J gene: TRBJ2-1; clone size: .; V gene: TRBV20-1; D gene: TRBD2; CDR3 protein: CSARRGIAGGPYNEQFF; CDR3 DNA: TGCAGTGCTAGGCGCGGGATAGCGGGGGGCCCATACAATGAGCAGTTCTTC
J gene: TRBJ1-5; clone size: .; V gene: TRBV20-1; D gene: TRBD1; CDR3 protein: CSALDRDSNQPQHF; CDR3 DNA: TGCAGTGCTTTAGACAGGGATAGCAATCAGCCCCAGCATTTT
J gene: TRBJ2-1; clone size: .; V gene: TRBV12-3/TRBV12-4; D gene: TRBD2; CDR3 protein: CASSRLAGANAQFF; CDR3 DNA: TGTGCCAGCAGTAGACTAGCGGGAGCGAATGCGCAGTTCTTC
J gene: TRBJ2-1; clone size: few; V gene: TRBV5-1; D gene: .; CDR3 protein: CASSFLPSYNEQFF; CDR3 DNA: TGCGCCAGCAGCTTCCTGCCCTCCTACAATGAGCAGTTCTTC
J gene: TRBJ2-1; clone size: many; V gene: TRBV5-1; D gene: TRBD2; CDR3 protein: CASSLGSGRLNEQFF; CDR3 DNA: TGCGCCAGCAGCTTGGGGAGCGGGAGGTTAAATGAGCAGTTCTTC
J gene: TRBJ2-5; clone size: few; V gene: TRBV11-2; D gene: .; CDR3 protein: CASSAGTWGEWGQETQYF; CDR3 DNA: TGTGCCAGCAGCGCCGGGACTTGGGGGGAATGGGGCCAAGAGACCCAGTACTTC
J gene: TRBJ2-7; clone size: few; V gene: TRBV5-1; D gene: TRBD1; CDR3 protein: CASSLNRGPTYEQYF; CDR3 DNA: TGCGCCAGCAGCCTGAACAGGGGACCTACCTACGAGCAGTACTTC
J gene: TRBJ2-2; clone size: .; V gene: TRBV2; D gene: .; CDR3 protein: CASRRRGVETGELFF; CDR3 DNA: TGTGCCAGCAGACGCAGGGGGGTAGAGACCGGGGAGCTGTTTTTT
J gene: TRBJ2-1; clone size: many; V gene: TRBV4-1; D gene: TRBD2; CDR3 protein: CASSQDGGRDETYNEQFF; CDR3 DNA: TGCGCCAGCAGCCAAGATGGGGGGAGGGACGAAACCTACAATGAGCAGTTCTTC
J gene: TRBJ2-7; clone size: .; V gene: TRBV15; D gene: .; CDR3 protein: CATSREVNPYEQYF; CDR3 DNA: TGTGCCACCAGCAGAGAAGTGAACCCCTACGAGCAGTACTTC
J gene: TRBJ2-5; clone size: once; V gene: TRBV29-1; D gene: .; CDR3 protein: CSVEDRRLRESGAQYF; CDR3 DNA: TGCAGCGTTGAAGATCGTAGGCTCCGGGAATCCGGTGCCCAGTACTTC
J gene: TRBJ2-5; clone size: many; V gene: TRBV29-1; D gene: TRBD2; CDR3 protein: CSVGGGSRGTQYF; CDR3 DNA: TGCAGCGTTGGGGGGGGTAGTAGAGGGACCCAGTACTTC
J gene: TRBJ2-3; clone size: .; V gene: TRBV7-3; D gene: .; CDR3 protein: CASSLSGISTDRQYF; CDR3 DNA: TGTGCCAGCAGCTTAAGCGGGATTAGCACAGATAGGCAGTATTTT
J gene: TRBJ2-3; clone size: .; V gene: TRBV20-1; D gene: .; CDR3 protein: CSARRTVTDTQYF; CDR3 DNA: TGCAGTGCTAGGCGGACGGTTACAGATACGCAGTATTTT
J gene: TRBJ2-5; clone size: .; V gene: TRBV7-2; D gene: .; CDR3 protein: CASSLVGRTGETQYF; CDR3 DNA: TGTGCCAGCAGCTTAGTTGGGCGCACCGGGGAGACCCAGTACTTC
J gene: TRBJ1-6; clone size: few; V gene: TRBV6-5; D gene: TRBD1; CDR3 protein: CASGTGLSPLHF; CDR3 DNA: TGTGCCAGCGGGACAGGGCTTTCACCCCTCCACTTT
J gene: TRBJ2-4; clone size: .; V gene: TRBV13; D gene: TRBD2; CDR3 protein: CASSLGYGLAGGLAKNIQYF; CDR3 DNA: TGTGCCAGCAGCTTAGGCTATGGACTAGCGGGGGGGCTTGCCAAAAACATTCAGTACTTC
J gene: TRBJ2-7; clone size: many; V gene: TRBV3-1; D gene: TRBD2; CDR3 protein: CASSFTAGGSYEQYF; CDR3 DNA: TGTGCCAGCAGCTTTACCGCGGGAGGATCCTACGAGCAGTACTTC
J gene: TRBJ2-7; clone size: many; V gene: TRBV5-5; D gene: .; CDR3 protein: CASSLLAVQTYEQYF; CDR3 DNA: TGTGCCAGCAGCTTGTTAGCTGTACAGACCTACGAGCAGTACTTC
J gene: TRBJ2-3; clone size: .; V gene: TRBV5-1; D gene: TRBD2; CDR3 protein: CASSPGGGRTWSDTQYF; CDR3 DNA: TGCGCCAGCAGCCCCGGAGGCGGGAGAACGTGGTCAGATACGCAGTATTTT
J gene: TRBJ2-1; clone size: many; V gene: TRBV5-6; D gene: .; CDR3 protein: CASSLVAGSYNEQFF; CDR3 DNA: TGTGCCAGCAGCTTGGTGGCGGGCTCCTACAATGAGCAGTTCTTC
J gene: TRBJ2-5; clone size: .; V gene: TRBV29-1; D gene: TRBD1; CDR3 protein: CSVWDRNQETQYF; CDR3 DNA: TGCAGCGTTTGGGACAGGAACCAAGAGACCCAGTACTTC
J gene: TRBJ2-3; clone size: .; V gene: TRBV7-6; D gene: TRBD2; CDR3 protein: CASSLLAGESTDTQYF; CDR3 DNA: TGTGCCAGCAGCCTATTAGCGGGGGAGAGCACAGATACGCAGTATTTT
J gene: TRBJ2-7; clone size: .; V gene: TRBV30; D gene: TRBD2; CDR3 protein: CAWSLILAGRYEQYF; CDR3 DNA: TGTGCCTGGAGTTTAATTCTAGCGGGCAGATACGAGCAGTACTTC
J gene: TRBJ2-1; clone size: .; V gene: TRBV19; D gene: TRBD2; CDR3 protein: CASTPTSGANNEQFF; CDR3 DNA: TGTGCCAGTACCCCGACTAGCGGGGCGAACAATGAGCAGTTCTTC
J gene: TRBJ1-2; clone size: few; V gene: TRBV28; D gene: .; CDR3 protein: CASSLGGKSSYGYTF; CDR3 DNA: TGTGCCAGCAGTTTAGGGGGGAAGTCCAGCTATGGCTACACCTTC
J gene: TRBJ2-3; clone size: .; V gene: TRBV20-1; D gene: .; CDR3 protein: CSARDHGGPLPDTQYF; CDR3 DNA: TGCAGTGCTAGAGATCACGGGGGGCCCCTGCCAGATACGCAGTATTTT
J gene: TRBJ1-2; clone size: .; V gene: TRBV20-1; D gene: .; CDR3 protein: CSARSVNYGYTF; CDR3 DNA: TGCAGTGCTAGGTCGGTTAACTATGGCTACACCTTC
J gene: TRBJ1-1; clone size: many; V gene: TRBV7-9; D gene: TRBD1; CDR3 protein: CASRGTGGNTEAFF; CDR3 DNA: TGTGCCAGCAGAGGCACAGGGGGAAACACTGAAGCTTTCTTT
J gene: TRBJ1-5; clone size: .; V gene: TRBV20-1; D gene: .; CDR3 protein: CSARTDYSNQPQHF; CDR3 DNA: TGCAGTGCTCGGACCGATTATAGCAATCAGCCCCAGCATTTT
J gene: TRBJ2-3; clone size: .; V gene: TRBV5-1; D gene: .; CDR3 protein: CASSLTGMDTQYF; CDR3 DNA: TGCGCCAGCAGCTTGACAGGCATGGATACGCAGTATTTT
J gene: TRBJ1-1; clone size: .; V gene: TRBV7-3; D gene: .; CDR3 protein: CASSWQQNTEAFF; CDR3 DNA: TGTGCCAGCAGCTGGCAGCAGAACACTGAAGCTTTCTTT
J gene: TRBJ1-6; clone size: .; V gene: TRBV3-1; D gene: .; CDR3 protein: CASSRGQLVAGSPLHF; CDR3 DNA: TGTGCCAGCAGCCGTGGACAGCTGGTTGCGGGTTCACCCCTCCACTTT
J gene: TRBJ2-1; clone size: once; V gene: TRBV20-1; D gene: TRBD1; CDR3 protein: CSAEDRANEQFF; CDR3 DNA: TGCAGTGCTGAAGACAGGGCCAATGAGCAGTTCTTC